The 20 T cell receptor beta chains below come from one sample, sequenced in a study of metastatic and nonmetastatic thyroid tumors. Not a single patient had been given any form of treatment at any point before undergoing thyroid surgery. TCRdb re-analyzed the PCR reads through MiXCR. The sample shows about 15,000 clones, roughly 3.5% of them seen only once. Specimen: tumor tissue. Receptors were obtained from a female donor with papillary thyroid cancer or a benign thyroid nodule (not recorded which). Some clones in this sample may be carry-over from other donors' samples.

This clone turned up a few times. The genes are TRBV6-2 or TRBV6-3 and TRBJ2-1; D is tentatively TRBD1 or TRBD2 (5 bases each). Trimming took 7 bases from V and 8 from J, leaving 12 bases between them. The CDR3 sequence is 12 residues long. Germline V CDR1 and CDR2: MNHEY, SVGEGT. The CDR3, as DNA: TGTGCCAGCATAAGGGACCATCATGAGCAGTTCTTC. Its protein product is CASIRDHHEQFF.

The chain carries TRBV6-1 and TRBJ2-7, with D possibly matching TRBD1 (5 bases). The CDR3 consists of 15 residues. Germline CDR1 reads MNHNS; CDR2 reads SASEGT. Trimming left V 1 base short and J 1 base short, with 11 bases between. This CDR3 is CASSEGGAGSYEQYF. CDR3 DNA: TGTGCCAGCAGTGAAGGTGGGGCAGGGTCCTACGAGCAGTACTTC.

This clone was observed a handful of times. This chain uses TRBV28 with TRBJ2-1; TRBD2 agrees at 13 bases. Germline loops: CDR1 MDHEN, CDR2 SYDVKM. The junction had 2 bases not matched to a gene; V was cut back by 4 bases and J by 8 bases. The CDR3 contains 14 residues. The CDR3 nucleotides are TGTGCCAGCAGTTGGACTAGCGGGAGTGATGAGCAGTTCTTC. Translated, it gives CASSWTSGSDEQFF.

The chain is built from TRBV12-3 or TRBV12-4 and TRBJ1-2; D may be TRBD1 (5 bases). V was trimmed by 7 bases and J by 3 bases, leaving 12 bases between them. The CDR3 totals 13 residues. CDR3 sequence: CASTRVGDYGYTF. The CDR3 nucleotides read TGTGCCAGCACCCGCGTAGGGGACTATGGCTACACCTTC.

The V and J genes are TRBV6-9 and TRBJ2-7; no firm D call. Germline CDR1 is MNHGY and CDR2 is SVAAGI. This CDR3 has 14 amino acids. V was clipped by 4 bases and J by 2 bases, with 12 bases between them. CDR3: CASSWQRGPYEQYF. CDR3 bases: TGTGCCAGCAGTTGGCAACGTGGTCCCTACGAGCAGTACTTC.

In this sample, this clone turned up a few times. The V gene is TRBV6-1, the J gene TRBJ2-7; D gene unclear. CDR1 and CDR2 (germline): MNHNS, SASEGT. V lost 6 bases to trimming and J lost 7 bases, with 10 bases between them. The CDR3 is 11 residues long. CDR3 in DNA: TGTGCCAGCAGGCGCCTGGTGGAGCAGTACTTC. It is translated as CASRRLVEQYF.

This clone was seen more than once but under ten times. Here the CDR3 reads CASSFRRTPYSGSSYEQYF. Written as DNA, the CDR3 is TGTGCCAGCAGCTTTAGACGAACCCCCTACTCCGGGAGCTCCTACGAGCAGTACTTC. The rearrangement joins TRBV11-1 to TRBJ2-7, with a tentative D call TRBD2 (6 bases). V gave up 3 bases and J gave up 0 bases, with 24 bases separating them. The CDR3 consists of 19 residues. Germline assignment: CDR1 SGHAT and CDR2 FQDESV (reference sequence).

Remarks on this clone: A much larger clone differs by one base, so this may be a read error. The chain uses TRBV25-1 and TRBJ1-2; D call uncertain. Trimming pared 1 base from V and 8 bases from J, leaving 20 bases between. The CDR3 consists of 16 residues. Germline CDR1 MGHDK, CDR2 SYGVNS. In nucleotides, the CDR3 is TGTGCCAGCAGTGAATGGGGTGGCTGGGCTCGGGGAGGCTACACCTTC. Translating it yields CASSEWGGWARGGYTF.

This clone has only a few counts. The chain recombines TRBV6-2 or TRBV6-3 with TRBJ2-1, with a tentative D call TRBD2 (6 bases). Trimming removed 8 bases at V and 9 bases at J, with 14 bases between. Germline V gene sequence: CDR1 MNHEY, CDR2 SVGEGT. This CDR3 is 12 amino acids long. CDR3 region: CASWGEAGEQFF. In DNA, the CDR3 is TGTGCCAGCTGGGGGGAGGCGGGTGAGCAGTTCTTC.

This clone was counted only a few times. The CDR3 sequence is CASSEQENGSGNTIYF. Written as DNA, the CDR3 is TGTGCCAGCAGTGAACAGGAGAACGGCTCTGGAAACACCATATATTTT. This chain connects TRBV6-1 to TRBJ1-3, with D unresolved. The CDR3 contains 16 residues. Per the germline V gene, CDR1 is MNHNS and CDR2 is SASEGT. V was clipped by 2 bases and J by 0 bases, with 11 bases between them.

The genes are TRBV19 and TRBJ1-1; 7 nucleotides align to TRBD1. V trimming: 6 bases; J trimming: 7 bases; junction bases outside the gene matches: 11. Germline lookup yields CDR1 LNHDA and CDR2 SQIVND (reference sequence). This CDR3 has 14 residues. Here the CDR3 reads CASRFKPGTVEAFF. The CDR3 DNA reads TGTGCCAGTAGGTTTAAACCCGGGACAGTTGAAGCTTTCTTT.

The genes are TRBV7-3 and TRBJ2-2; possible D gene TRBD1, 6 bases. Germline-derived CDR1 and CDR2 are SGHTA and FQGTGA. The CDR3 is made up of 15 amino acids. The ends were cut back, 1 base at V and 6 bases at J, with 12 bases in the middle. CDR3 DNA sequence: TGTGCCAGCAGCTTAAGACAGGCCGGCGCCGGGGAGCTGTTTTTT. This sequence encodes CASSLRQAGAGELFF.

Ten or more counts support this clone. Here the CDR3 reads CASSSLQGFTEAFF. As DNA, the CDR3 is TGTGCCAGCAGCTCCCTTCAGGGTTTCACTGAAGCTTTCTTT. The rearrangement joins TRBV7-8 to TRBJ1-1; a possible D gene is TRBD1 (5 bases). Per germline, CDR1 SGHVS and CDR2 FQNEAQ. The CDR3 runs to 14 residues. The V end lost 4 bases, the J end lost 4 bases, and 13 bases lay between the germline ends.

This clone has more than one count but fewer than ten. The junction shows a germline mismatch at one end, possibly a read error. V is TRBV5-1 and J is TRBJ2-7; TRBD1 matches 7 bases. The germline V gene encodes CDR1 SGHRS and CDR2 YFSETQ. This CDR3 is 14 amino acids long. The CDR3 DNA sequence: TGCGCCAGCAGTCCGACAGGGCCCCCTTACGAGAAGTACTTC. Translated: CASSPTGPPYEKYF.

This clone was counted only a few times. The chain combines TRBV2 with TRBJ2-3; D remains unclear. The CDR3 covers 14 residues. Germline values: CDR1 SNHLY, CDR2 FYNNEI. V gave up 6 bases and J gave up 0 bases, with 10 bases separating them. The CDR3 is CASSHLDSTDTQYF. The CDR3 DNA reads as TGTGCCAGCAGCCACTTGGACAGCACAGATACGCAGTATTTT.

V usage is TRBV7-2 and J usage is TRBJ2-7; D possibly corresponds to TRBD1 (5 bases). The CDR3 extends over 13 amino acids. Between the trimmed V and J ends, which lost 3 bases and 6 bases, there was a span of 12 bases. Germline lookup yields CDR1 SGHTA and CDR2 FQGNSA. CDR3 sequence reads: CASSFYTGSEQYF. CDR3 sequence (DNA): TGTGCCAGCAGCTTCTACACAGGTTCCGAGCAGTACTTC. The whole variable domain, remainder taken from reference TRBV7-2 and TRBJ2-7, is GAGVSQSPSNKVTEKGKDVELRCDPISGHTALYWYRQSLGQGLEFLIYFQGNSAPDKSGLPSDRFSAERTGGSVSTLTIQRTQQEDSAVYLCASSFYTGSEQYFGPGTRLTVT.

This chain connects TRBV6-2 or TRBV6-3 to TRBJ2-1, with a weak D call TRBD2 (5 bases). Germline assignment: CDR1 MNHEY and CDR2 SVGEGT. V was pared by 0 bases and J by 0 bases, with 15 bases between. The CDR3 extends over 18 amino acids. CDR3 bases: TGTGCCAGCAGTTACTCGCTAGCAAGGGCGAACTCCTACAATGAGCAGTTCTTC. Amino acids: CASSYSLARANSYNEQFF.

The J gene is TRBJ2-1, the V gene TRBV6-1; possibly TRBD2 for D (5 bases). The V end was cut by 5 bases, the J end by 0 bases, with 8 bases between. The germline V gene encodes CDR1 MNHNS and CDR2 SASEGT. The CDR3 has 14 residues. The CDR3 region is CASSRLSSYNEQFF. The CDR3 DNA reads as TGTGCCAGCAGTAGACTAAGCTCCTACAATGAGCAGTTCTTC.

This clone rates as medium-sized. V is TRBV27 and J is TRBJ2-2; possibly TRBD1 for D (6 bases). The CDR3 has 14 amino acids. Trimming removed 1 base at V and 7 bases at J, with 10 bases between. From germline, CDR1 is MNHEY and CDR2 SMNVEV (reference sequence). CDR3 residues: CASSLWQGSGELFF. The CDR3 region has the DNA TGTGCCAGCAGTTTATGGCAGGGGAGCGGGGAGCTGTTTTTT.

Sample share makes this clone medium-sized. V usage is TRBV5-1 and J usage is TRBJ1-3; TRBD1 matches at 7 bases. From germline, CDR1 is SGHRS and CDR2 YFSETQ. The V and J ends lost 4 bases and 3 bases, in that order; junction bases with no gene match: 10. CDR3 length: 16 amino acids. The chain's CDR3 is CASSLDRTSLGNTIYF. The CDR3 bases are TGCGCCAGCAGCCTGGACAGGACGAGCCTTGGAAACACCATATATTTT.